Below, one T cell receptor beta chain is given with its context. The CDR3 spans 15 residues. With 2 bases removed from V and 0 bases from J, the gap between germline ends came to 9 bases. Germline CDR1 SGDLS, CDR2 YYNGEE. This sample is drawn from a study of OX40 agonist ivuxolimab in advanced cancers. Sequenced by immunoSEQ multiplex PCR; TCRdb stores in-frame clones only, minus some. The data show 65,000 to 70,000 clones, about nine tenths seen once. This TCR was sampled from an adult with an advanced solid tumor such as melanoma, head and neck, liver or kidney cancer. The sample in question was CD4+ or CD8+ T cells sorted from blood, obtained in a trial of the OX40 agonist ivuxolimab. V gene TRBV9 combines with J gene TRBJ1-3; no reliable D call. The CDR3 loop is CASSVVGNSGNTIYF. CDR3 DNA: TGTGCCAGCAGCGTGGTCGGAAACTCTGGAAACACCATATATTTT.